This TCR beta chain was documented in a study of T cells in women clearing cervical HPV infection. Across the whole study: No precancer developed; the control's incident HPV16 infection cleared within 12 months. Study results and limitations: CIN3+ cases had significantly higher TCR repertoire richness than controls, but evenness did not differ.

Profiling relied on immunoSEQ multiplex PCR, and the TCRdb table lists in-frame clones only, not all of them. This sample's table reports fewer than 30,000 clones. In regard to this clone: Its antigen is unidentified. The CDR3 end is not reached by the read, which stops 3 residues before it; the germline J gene fills it in.

Prevalent HPV16 infections were excluded; only incident single HPV16 infections included. The germline gives CDR1 KGHSH, CDR2 LQKENI. V was pared by 5 bases and J by 9 bases, with 14 bases between. CDR3 length equals 13 residues. Specimen: blood buffy coat. This TCR was recovered from a woman aged 18 to 75 with a cervical HPV16 infection that either progressed to CIN3+ or cleared (not recorded which). This chain links TRBV18 with TRBJ1-5, with D maybe TRBD1 (5 bases). CDR3 sequence reads: CASSATVLLPQHF. The CDR3 bases that were read are TGTGCCAGCTCAGCGACAGTCTTATTGCCC.